This T cell receptor beta chain was identified during a study of CD8 T cells in Susac syndrome. Overall study: When their blood was taken, the Susac syndrome patients had either not yet had any therapy, were taking corticosteroids, or were taking intravenous immunoglobulin alone.

RNA totalling about 0.5 to 1 ug underwent reverse transcription with random hexamers. A multiplex approach, immunoSEQ multiplex PCR, amplified TCR beta CDR3 across 54 Vbeta and 13 Jbeta. Via MiXCR, TCRdb re-called the immunoSEQ multiplex PCR reads, giving one row per CDR3 protein. The top ten hold about 0.41% of the sample, which has around 110,000 distinct CDR3 sequences, approximately 94% seen once. CDR1 is SGHDT, CDR2 YYEEEE, per germline. V dropped 3 bases and J dropped 5 bases, with 9 bases sitting between them. The CDR3 runs to 13 residues. This clonotype was seen once. Sequencing of TCR beta was undertaken in CD8+ and CD4+ T cells derived from blood.

This rearrangement joins TRBV5-6 to TRBJ1-5; possible D gene TRBD1, 5 bases. Sequenced sample: CD8+ T cells from PBMCs. The clonotype was recovered from a human donor with Susac syndrome. The CDR3 sequence is CASSSGADQPQHF. The CDR3 nucleotides read TGTGCCAGCAGCTCCGGGGCGGATCAGCCCCAGCATTTT.